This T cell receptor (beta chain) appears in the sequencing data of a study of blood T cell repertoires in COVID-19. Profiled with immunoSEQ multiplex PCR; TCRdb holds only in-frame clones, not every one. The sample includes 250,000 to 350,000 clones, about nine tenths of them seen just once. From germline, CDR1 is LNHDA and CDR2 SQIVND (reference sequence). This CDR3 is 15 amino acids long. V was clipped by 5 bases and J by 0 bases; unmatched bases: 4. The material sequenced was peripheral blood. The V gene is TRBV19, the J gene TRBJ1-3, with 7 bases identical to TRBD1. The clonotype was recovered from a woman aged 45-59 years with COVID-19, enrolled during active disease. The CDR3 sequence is CASSQTGDSGNTIYF. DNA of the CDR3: TGTGCCAGTAGTCAAACAGGGGACTCTGGAAACACCATATATTTT.